The 5 T cell receptor beta chains in this list originate from one sample, sequenced in a study of beta chain features in type 1 diabetes. The study reverse transcribed the entire isolated RNA, so it sequenced expressed TCRB transcripts. Clones were read by immunoSEQ multiplex PCR, and TCRdb kept only the in-frame ones, dropping some. The sample has roughly 450,000 clones; around 13% are singletons. The specimen was naive CD4+ T cells from blood. The receptor source for this set is a man aged 25-40 years in good health.

This chain links TRBV7-3 with TRBJ2-5; a possible D gene is TRBD2 (5 bases). CDR1 and CDR2 from the germline V gene are SGHTA and FQGTGA. Trimming shortened V by 2 bases and J by 0 bases, and 7 bases separated the two germline ends. This CDR3 has 14 amino acids. CDR3 protein: CASSLSGNQETQYF. In DNA form, the CDR3 reads TGTGCCAGCAGCTTATCGGGGAACCAAGAGACCCAGTACTTC.

This clone has ten or more counts. The CDR3 nucleotides read TGTGCCAGCAGTGGTCAGGTATCATCCTATGGCTACACCTTC. This codes for CASSGQVSSYGYTF. The chain employs TRBV25-1 and TRBJ1-2; the D is unclear. This CDR3 comprises 14 residues. V was trimmed by 4 bases and J by 4 bases, leaving 13 bases between them. Per germline, CDR1 MGHDK and CDR2 SYGVNS.

The chain has TRBV19 and TRBJ2-1; D perhaps matches TRBD2 (7 bases). Trimming cost V 4 bases and J 0 bases, with 19 bases left between them. Germline V lookup: CDR1 LNHDA, CDR2 SQIVND (reference sequence). This CDR3 is 18 amino acids long. The CDR3 DNA follows: TGTGCCAGTAGTAAGGGAGGGCAGGGGATCAGCTCCTACAATGAGCAGTTCTTC. Translation gives CASSKGGQGISSYNEQFF.

The DNA of the CDR3 is TGTGCCAGCAGCCCCTGGATAAGGACTGGTTACAATGAGCAGTTCTTC. It specifies CASSPWIRTGYNEQFF. This chain links TRBV11-2 with TRBJ2-1, with a possible D match to TRBD2 (5 bases). CDR1 is SGHAT and CDR2 is FQNNGV in the germline V gene. Trimming took off 5 bases at V and 4 bases at J, with 18 bases between the two ends. The CDR3 contains 16 residues.

This clone has just a few counts. The chain couples TRBV2 to TRBJ2-1; tentative D call: TRBD2 (6 bases). The CDR3 covers 16 residues. V shed 3 bases and J shed 1 base, with 13 bases lying between them. Germline V gene lookup returns CDR1 SNHLY and CDR2 FYNNEI. CDR3 bases: TGTGCCAGCAGTGAGACCCGGGGGATTTCCTACAATGAGCAGTTCTTC. This encodes CASSETRGISYNEQFF.